This passage covers 13 T cell receptor beta chains from one sample sequenced in a study of PD-L1 blockade in urothelial cancer (TCRdb year 2017). Library preparation was by the immunoSEQ multiplex PCR assay. In its TCRdb copy, this immuneACCESS table keeps in-frame sequences only and misses some clones. Where compared with another copy, unresolved V genes explain less than half of these, and the others have no known cause. Present in this sample are 35,000 to 50,000 clones, 70% to 85% of which were seen just once. About 2.9% of the sample goes to the ten largest clones. Sequenced here: PBMCs, sampled around atezolizumab (anti-PD-L1) treatment. The origin of the receptors is a man in his 70s with urothelial cancer.

The rearrangement joins TRBV11-3 to TRBJ2-3; D unclear. The CDR3 runs 14 residues. The germline V and J ends were trimmed by 4 bases and 4 bases, with 12 bases remaining between them. Germline CDR1 and CDR2: SGHNT and YENEEA. CDR3 protein: CASSSTTSADTQYF. The CDR3 nucleotides read TGTGCCAGCAGCTCTACTACCTCGGCAGATACGCAGTATTTT. The variable domain in full, with the rest retrieved from reference TRBV11-3 and TRBJ2-3, is EAGVVQSPRYKIIEKKQPVAFWCNPISGHNTLYWYLQNLGQGPELLIRYENEEAVDDSQLPKDRFSAERLKGVDSTLKIQPAELGDSAVYLCASSSTTSADTQYFGPGTRLTVL.

This chain uses TRBV11-2 with TRBJ1-4, with D possibly TRBD1 on 6 matching bases. Germline CDR1 reads SGHAT; CDR2 reads FQNNGV. Trimming took 6 bases from V and 8 from J, leaving 16 bases between them. CDR3 length: 14 amino acids. CDR3 bases: TGTGCCAGCAGTCCCAACAGGGATTTGGAAAAACTGTTTTTT. Its translation is CASSPNRDLEKLFF.

This sequence joins TRBV7-9 and TRBJ2-1; 8 bases are a match to TRBD1. Unmatched junction bases numbered 3, after V lost 2 bases and J lost 6 bases. This CDR3 region has 14 residues. Germline lookup yields CDR1 SEHNR and CDR2 FQNEAQ (reference sequence). The CDR3 region is CASSLQGASNEQFF. DNA for the CDR3: TGTGCCAGCAGCTTACAGGGGGCGAGCAATGAGCAGTTCTTC.

This clone was seen a single time. J is TRBJ2-5 and V is TRBV7-7; D gene unclear. The CDR3 covers 14 residues. Between the trimmed V and J ends, which lost 2 bases and 2 bases, there was a span of 9 bases. Germline V gene lookup returns CDR1 SSHAT and CDR2 FNYEAQ (reference sequence). CDR3: CASSLSSFQETQYF. DNA of the CDR3: TGTGCCAGCAGCTTATCGAGCTTTCAAGAGACCCAGTACTTC.

This clone has a handful of counts. The rearrangement links TRBV10-3 to TRBJ2-3; no firm D call. V was shortened by 7 bases and J by 4 bases, with 9 bases between the two germline ends. The CDR3 has 12 amino acids. Germline CDR1 ENHRY, CDR2 SYGVKD. This CDR3 is CAITPYADTQYF. In DNA form, the CDR3 reads TGTGCCATCACCCCCTACGCAGATACGCAGTATTTT.

This chain joins TRBV7-3 and TRBJ2-2; weak D call: TRBD2 (6 bases). The germline V gene has CDR1 SGHTA and CDR2 FQGTGA. The germline V and J ends were trimmed by 4 bases and 1 base, with 13 bases remaining between them. The CDR3 is 16 residues long. The CDR3 region is CASSSRGRENTGELFF. DNA for the CDR3: TGTGCCAGCAGCTCGCGGGGTCGGGAGAACACCGGGGAGCTGTTTTTT.

The V and J genes are TRBV11-3 and TRBJ2-1; TRBD2 matches at 12 bases. This CDR3 region has 19 residues. Germline trimming cut 4 bases from V and 5 bases from J; bases unmatched to any gene: 15. Per the germline V gene, CDR1 is SGHNT and CDR2 is YENEEA. The CDR3 protein is CASSYLALAGGLIDNEQFF. CDR3 DNA: TGTGCCAGCAGCTACCTCGCCCTAGCGGGAGGGCTAATTGACAATGAGCAGTTCTTC.

This chain links TRBV2 with TRBJ1-2, with 7 bases matching TRBD1. This CDR3 region has 15 residues. The V gene's germline CDR1 is SNHLY and CDR2 FYNNEI. V was clipped by 6 bases and J by 3 bases; unmatched bases: 10. CDR3 sequence (DNA): TGTGCCAGCAGCCTTGGGACAGTGGTGGACTATGGCTACACCTTC. Protein product: CASSLGTVVDYGYTF. Using reference TRBV2 and TRBJ1-2 for the parts outside the CDR3, the full variable domain is EPEVTQTPSHQVTQMGQEVILRCVPISNHLYFYWYRQILGQKVEFLVSFYNNEISEKSEIFDDQFSVERPDGSNFTLKIRSTKLEDSAMYFCASSLGTVVDYGYTFGSGTRLTVV.

V gene TRBV18 combines with J gene TRBJ1-3; D remains unclear. The ends were cut back, 3 bases at V and 0 bases at J, with 15 bases in the middle. The CDR3 is 17 residues long. Per germline, CDR1 KGHSH and CDR2 LQKENI. CDR3 nucleotide sequence: TGTGCCAGCTCACCCGACGTTGGCGGCAACTCTGGAAACACCATATATTTT. Translated: CASSPDVGGNSGNTIYF.

This sequence joins TRBV25-1 and TRBJ1-2; a possible D gene is TRBD1 (5 bases). The V gene's germline CDR1 is MGHDK and CDR2 SYGVNS. The V and J ends lost 1 base and 1 base respectively, with 7 bases between them. This CDR3 contains 14 residues. The CDR3 sequence: CASSESGGNYGYTF. The CDR3, as DNA: TGTGCCAGCAGTGAATCCGGGGGTAACTATGGCTACACCTTC.

Turning to this clone: Other DNA variants within this sample encode the same CDR3. The rearrangement joins TRBV28 to TRBJ1-4; possible D gene TRBD1, 6 bases. This CDR3 contains 15 residues. Trimming shortened V by 3 bases and J by 7 bases, and 15 bases separated the two germline ends. Germline V CDR1 and CDR2: MDHEN, SYDVKM. The CDR3 sequence: CASSLGGQGAEKLFF. The DNA for the CDR3 is TGTGCCAGCAGTTTGGGGGGGCAAGGGGCTGAAAAACTGTTTTTT.

The chain joins TRBV4-3 to TRBJ2-7, with TRBD1 as a possible D gene (6 bases). CDR1 LGHNA and CDR2 YSLEER come from the germline V gene. V gave up 1 base and J gave up 0 bases, with 10 bases separating them. This CDR3 comprises 15 residues. CDR3 sequence reads: CASSQAQGSSYEQYF. The CDR3 DNA sequence: TGCGCCAGCAGCCAAGCCCAGGGGAGCTCCTACGAGCAGTACTTC.

CDR3 residues: CASSPSTGTGYTF. The CDR3 nucleotides read TGTGCCAGCTCACCCTCGACAGGGACTGGCTACACCTTC. This chain uses TRBV18 with TRBJ1-2, with 7 bases that match TRBD1. The germline CDR1 and CDR2 sequences are KGHSH and LQKENI. This CDR3 has 13 amino acids. V was clipped by 3 bases and J by 7 bases; unmatched bases: 5. The full variable domain, completed using reference TRBV18 and TRBJ1-2, is NAGVMQNPRHLVRRRGQEARLRCSPMKGHSHVYWYRQLPEEGLKFMVYLQKENIIDESGMPKERFSAEFPKEGPSILRIQQVVRGDSAAYFCASSPSTGTGYTFGSGTRLTVV.